This T cell receptor (beta chain) was documented in a study of spatial heterogeneity in lung cancer. Study in general: Alpha-chain detections were consistently fewer than beta-chain detections among the sequences. An average of more than ten raw reads was observed per unique TCR and UMI combination. Study observations and caveats: Ubiquitous expanded tumor TCRs showed up in blood more at resection than follow-up.

The time point denotes: sample taken at primary tumor resection. Whole RNA, which was extracted from tumor, nontumor lung tissue or frozen PBMC, was sequenced without any cell sorting. The donors, fewer than 95 patients with untreated early-stage non-small cell lung cancer, provided the samples. This clonotype was picked up many times. Its cognate antigen is unknown. TCRdb recomputed calls from the 5' RACE reads with MiXCR, one row per CDR3 protein. This table holds tens of thousands of distinct CDR3 sequences, 7.5% found once. V lost 1 base, J lost 6 bases, and 21 bases lay in between. This CDR3 has 18 amino acids.

The sample in question was PBMCs, obtained at surgery. The sequence came from a male donor with early-stage non-small cell lung cancer. The chain combines TRBV12-3 or TRBV12-4 with TRBJ2-2; D is perhaps TRBD1 or TRBD2 (5 bases each). The CDR3 DNA reads as TGTGCCAGCAGTTTAGACCCCCGGGACCCATCCCTTCCCGGGGAGCTGTTTTTT. It encodes CASSLDPRDPSLPGELFF.